This T cell receptor beta chain was observed in a study of blood T cell repertoires in COVID-19. For the study at large: COVID-19 samples from acute and convalescent phases originated in the United States, Italy and Spain. T cells, B-cell-depleted T cells, or PBMCs supplied cDNA or gDNA.

In the original processing: Using reference gene primer amplification, nucleated cell counts were estimated. TCRdb's copy holds only in-frame clones and misses some; the assay was immunoSEQ multiplex PCR. That table supplies the V and J calls and clone size; D and trimming were determined from the DNA. The table records 120,000 or so clones, approximately 81% of them present only once. CDR3 size: 16 residues. Germline V gene sequence: CDR1 SSHAT, CDR2 FNYEAQ (reference sequence). The J segment lost 8 bases and the V segment lost 4 bases, leaving 12 bases of the junction unmatched. The V gene is TRBV7-7, the J gene TRBJ2-1; 9 bases are shared with TRBD2. This clonotype was sampled from a man in his 60s with acute or convalescent COVID-19. The specimen sequenced was peripheral blood. CDR3 DNA sequence: TGTGCCAGCAGCTCATCTCCGGGACTAGCTTTCGATGAGCAGTTCTTC. Translating it yields CASSSSPGLAFDEQFF.